This T cell receptor beta chain was sequenced in a study of T cell changes during pregnancy in multiple sclerosis. The trim removed 5 bases at V and 2 bases at J, leaving 6 bases unmatched. CDR1 SEHNR and CDR2 FQNEAQ come from the germline V gene (reference sequence). There are 15 residues in the CDR3. Profiled with immunoSEQ multiplex PCR; TCRdb holds only in-frame clones, not every one. Of tens of thousands of clones in the sample, roughly nine tenths were seen once. The clonotype was recovered from a female donor with multiple sclerosis, enrolled in a pregnancy study. The sample in question was peripheral blood, obtained in the first trimester of pregnancy. This chain uses TRBV7-9 with TRBJ1-5, with 7 bases lining up with TRBD1. This CDR3 reads CASSPQGGRNQPQHF. The CDR3 region has the DNA TGTGCCAGCAGCCCGCAGGGGGGCCGCAATCAGCCCCAGCATTTT.